The 13 T cell receptor beta chains below were found in one sample sequenced in a study of T-cell reconstitution after alpha-beta-depleted transplantation in children. The authors prepared the TCRbeta library with unique molecular identifiers. TCRdb reprocessed the PCR reads with MiXCR, giving one entry per CDR3 protein. The table has some 520,000 distinct CDR3 sequences, about 33% seen once. Source: PBMCs from the stem cell graft donor, taken from the stem cell graft. All receptors come from a human donor who donated a stem cell graft to a child with aplastic anemia.

V and J are TRBV6-5 and TRBJ2-2, with 7 bases fitting TRBD1. Losses at the gene ends were 4 bases for V and 0 bases for J; bases not matched to a gene: 5. The CDR3 length is 16 residues. Germline V gives CDR1 MNHEY, CDR2 SVGAGI. The CDR3 sequence: CASSSGQAANTGELFF. The DNA of the CDR3 is TGTGCCAGCAGTTCAGGACAGGCCGCGAACACCGGGGAGCTGTTTTTT.

V is TRBV7-2 and J is TRBJ2-3; perhaps TRBD2 as D (5 bases). From germline, CDR1 is SGHTA and CDR2 FQGNSA. The CDR3 loop spans 16 amino acids. The V end was cut by 5 bases, the J end by 3 bases, with 18 bases between. The CDR3 loop is CASSPSGWTQTDTQYF. The DNA for the CDR3 is TGTGCCAGCAGCCCGTCGGGGTGGACCCAAACAGATACGCAGTATTTT.

V is TRBV29-1 and J is TRBJ2-3; 7 nucleotides align to TRBD2. With V trimmed by 7 bases and J by 0 bases, 13 bases remained unmatched. The V gene's germline CDR1 is SQVTM and CDR2 ANQGSEA. The CDR3 length is 16 residues. The CDR3 sequence: CSAKGMGEGSTDTQYF. The CDR3 DNA reads as TGCAGCGCCAAGGGAATGGGGGAGGGGAGCACAGATACGCAGTATTTT.

This clonotype has just a few counts. The chain employs TRBV28 and TRBJ2-7; 10 positions match TRBD2. The trim removed 5 bases at V and 3 bases at J, leaving 10 bases unmatched. Per the germline V gene, CDR1 is MDHEN and CDR2 is SYDVKM. The CDR3 is 16 residues long. The CDR3 protein is CASSGAGAGGRYEQYF. CDR3 nucleotides: TGTGCCAGCAGTGGCGCTGGAGCGGGAGGGCGCTACGAGCAGTACTTC.

This clonotype turned up a few times. This chain joins TRBV29-1 and TRBJ1-2; 10 positions match TRBD1. The CDR3 contains 14 residues. After removal of 2 bases from V and 7 bases from J, the junction contained 7 bases not matched to a gene. Germline V gives CDR1 SQVTM, CDR2 ANQGSEA. The CDR3 spells CSVEPGTGERGYTF. The CDR3 DNA reads TGCAGCGTTGAACCCGGGACAGGGGAGCGTGGCTACACCTTC. The complete variable domain, with remaining parts taken from reference TRBV29-1 and TRBJ1-2, reads SAVISQKPSRDICQRGTSLTIQCQVDSQVTMMFWYRQQPGQSLTLIATANQGSEATYESGFVIDKFPISRPNLTFSTLTVSNMSPEDSSIYLCSVEPGTGERGYTFGSGTRLTVV.

This clonotype was counted only a few times. The gene calls are TRBV5-1 and TRBJ2-1, with a possible D match to TRBD1 (6 bases). In germline, CDR1 is SGHRS, CDR2 YFSETQ. V lost 2 bases to trimming and J lost 6 bases, with 15 bases between them. CDR3 length equals 15 residues. Here the CDR3 reads CASSFRGGTGNEQFF. CDR3 sequence (DNA): TGCGCCAGCAGCTTCAGGGGTGGGACCGGCAATGAGCAGTTCTTC.

V usage is TRBV20-1 and J usage is TRBJ2-7; 7 bases are a match to TRBD2. With 0 bases clipped from V and 0 bases from J, the junction kept 14 bases outside the gene matches. Germline CDR1 and CDR2: DFQATT and SNEGSKA (reference sequence). CDR3 length equals 18 residues. The CDR3 here is CSARDIGGGARSSYEQYF. CDR3 bases: TGCAGTGCTAGAGATATCGGGGGAGGGGCTCGGAGCTCCTACGAGCAGTACTTC.

Only a few counts were recorded for this clonotype. The gene calls are TRBV6-5 and TRBJ2-1, with 10 positions matching TRBD2. The ends lost 1 base at V and 6 bases at J; junction bases unmatched: 3. Germline CDR1 is MNHEY and CDR2 is SVGAGI. CDR3 length: 15 residues. The CDR3 DNA is TGTGCCAGCAGTTACTGGGCTAGCGGGAGCAATGAGCAGTTCTTC. This encodes CASSYWASGSNEQFF.

This clonotype has just a few counts. The CDR3 here is CSVVEESNQPQHF. For the CDR3, the DNA is TGCAGCGTTGTGGAGGAATCCAATCAGCCCCAGCATTTT. V usage is TRBV29-1 and J usage is TRBJ1-5; no clear D. Germline V gene data show CDR1 as SQVTM and CDR2 as ANQGSEA. V lost 4 bases to trimming and J lost 3 bases, with 10 bases between them. The CDR3 has 13 amino acids. The full variable domain, its missing parts supplied by reference TRBV29-1 and TRBJ1-5, is SAVISQKPSRDICQRGTSLTIQCQVDSQVTMMFWYRQQPGQSLTLIATANQGSEATYESGFVIDKFPISRPNLTFSTLTVSNMSPEDSSIYLCSVVEESNQPQHFGDGTRLSIL.

The V and J genes are TRBV19 and TRBJ2-1; 11 bases fit TRBD2. There are 16 residues in the CDR3. CDR1 is LNHDA, CDR2 SQIVND, per germline (reference sequence). V was pared by 4 bases and J by 7 bases, with 9 bases of the junction left unmatched. CDR3 nucleotides: TGTGCCAGTAGTAGTCAACTAGCGGGAGTATCAAATGAGCAGTTCTTC. This sequence encodes CASSSQLAGVSNEQFF.

This clonotype was detected a few times. The chain uses TRBV7-2 and TRBJ1-5, with D possibly being TRBD1 (6 bases). There are 15 residues in the CDR3. Looked up from germline, CDR1 is SGHTA and CDR2 is FQGNSA. Trimming left V 1 base short and J 9 bases short, with 16 bases between. The CDR3 sequence is CASSLVSGAPWPQHF. DNA of the CDR3: TGTGCCAGCAGCTTAGTATCAGGGGCCCCTTGGCCCCAGCATTTT.

The CDR3 is CASFGTSGSRRTGELFF. In DNA, the CDR3 is TGTGCCAGTTTTGGGACTAGCGGGAGTAGAAGGACCGGGGAGCTGTTTTTT. V is TRBV19 and J is TRBJ2-2; 14 nucleotides line up with TRBD2. The CDR3 is 17 amino acids. V lost 8 bases and J lost 5; bases outside the gene matches: 10. CDR1 is LNHDA and CDR2 is SQIVND in the germline V gene (reference sequence).

This clonotype was seen a handful of times. This sequence joins TRBV6-1 and TRBJ1-1; D might be TRBD1 (6 bases). Germline CDR1 and CDR2: MNHNS and SASEGT. V was cut by 6 bases and J by 1 base, with 9 bases left in between. This CDR3 is 13 amino acids long. The chain's CDR3 is CASSGQRNTEAFF. CDR3 DNA: TGTGCCAGCAGCGGACAGAGGAACACTGAAGCTTTCTTT.